One sample yielded the 17 T cell receptor beta chains listed below, sequenced in a study of long-term antiretroviral therapy in people with HIV. The run of the v3.0 immunoSEQ assay was at survey level. Data came from immunoSEQ multiplex PCR; TCRdb stores just in-frame clones and leaves some out. The table has 15,000 to 20,000 clones, about 86% seen once. The sequencing here drew on unsorted PBMCs, taken 0.1 years after starting antiretroviral therapy. The receptor set was obtained from a man between 18 and 35 years old with HIV.

The J gene is TRBJ2-1, the V gene TRBV12-2. TRBV12-2 is a listed pseudogene. The CDR3 has 14 residues. The CDR3 sequence is CASRSRRCYNEQFF. The CDR3, as DNA: TGTGCAAGTCGCTCGCGAAGGTGCTACAATGAGCAGTTCTTC.

The chain has TRBV9 and TRBJ2-1; D is possibly TRBD2 (5 bases). The CDR3 totals 16 residues. From germline, CDR1 is SGDLS and CDR2 YYNGEE. V was trimmed by 0 bases and J by 1 base, leaving 11 bases between them. The CDR3 bases are TGTGCCAGCAGCGTAGAAGCGACTACTTCCTACAATGAGCAGTTCTTC. Amino acid sequence: CASSVEATTSYNEQFF.

The chain joins TRBV29-1 to TRBJ1-2, with D hard to call. Germline V gene sequence: CDR1 SQVTM, CDR2 ANQGSEA. V dropped 1 base and J dropped 0 bases, with 0 bases sitting between them. The CDR3 runs 11 residues. The CDR3 nucleotides read TGCAGCGTTGAAGCTAACTATGGCTACACCTTC. It codes for CSVEANYGYTF.

V usage is TRBV2 and J usage is TRBJ2-3; possible D gene TRBD2, 7 bases. The germline V gene has CDR1 SNHLY and CDR2 FYNNEI. The CDR3 runs to 13 residues. V lost 6 bases, J lost 5 bases, and 12 bases lay in between. CDR3 sequence reads: CASRRGGIDTQYF. CDR3 nucleotide sequence: TGTGCCAGCAGGAGGGGGGGGATAGATACGCAGTATTTT.

The chain recombines TRBV21-1 with TRBJ2-1; the listed D gene, TRBD1, was not tested against the DNA. TRBV21-1 is described as a pseudogene. This CDR3 region has 15 residues. The CDR3 nucleotides read TGTGCCAGCAGCACTGGGACATTGGGTTGCTATGAGCAGTTCTTC. Translation gives CASSTGTLGCYEQFF.

V is TRBV6-4 and J is TRBJ1-1, with D hard to call. The length of the CDR3 is 13 residues. Trimming stripped 0 bases from V and 1 base from J, with 3 bases between. Germline lookup yields CDR1 MRHNA and CDR2 SNTAGT. CDR3 protein: CASSDSRNTEAFF. The CDR3 DNA is TGTGCCAGCAGTGACTCACGGAACACTGAAGCTTTCTTT.

The rearrangement links TRBV5-1 to TRBJ1-4, with TRBD1 matching 8 bases. The CDR3 contains 14 residues. Germline loops: CDR1 SGHRS, CDR2 YFSETQ. With V trimmed by 1 base and J by 7 bases, 3 bases remained unmatched. DNA of the CDR3: TGCGCCAGCAGCTTGACAGGGGGTAGTGAAAAACTGTTTTTT. Translating it yields CASSLTGGSEKLFF.

The V call is TRBV4-3, the J call TRBJ1-2; D possibly corresponds to TRBD1 (6 bases). The CDR3 extends over 14 amino acids. V was trimmed by 1 base and J by 11 bases, leaving 17 bases between them. CDR1 and CDR2 (germline): LGHNA, YSLEER. This CDR3 reads CASSQGPGAKPYTF. The DNA of the CDR3 is TGCGCCAGCAGCCAAGGCCCAGGGGCGAAACCTTACACCTTC.

The chain links TRBV15 to TRBJ2-1; TRBD2 matches 10 bases. The CDR3 covers 14 residues. The J segment lost 6 bases and the V segment lost 4 bases, leaving 3 bases of the junction unmatched. Germline loops: CDR1 LNHNV, CDR2 YYDKDF (reference sequence). CDR3 amino acids: CATSTRTSGNEQFF. CDR3 nucleotides: TGTGCCACCAGCACCCGGACTAGCGGCAATGAGCAGTTCTTC.

V and J are TRBV28 and TRBJ2-5, with 7 bases lining up with TRBD2. Germline lookup yields CDR1 MDHEN and CDR2 SYDVKM. The CDR3 covers 16 residues. J gave up 3 bases and V 1 base, and 8 bases lay outside the gene matches. CDR3 nucleotides: TGTGCCAGCAGTTTATCCCCCTGGGGGAGGGAAGAGACCCAGTACTTC. This translates into CASSLSPWGREETQYF.

The J gene is TRBJ2-2, the V gene TRBV9; D might be TRBD2 (5 bases). Germline V CDR1 and CDR2: SGDLS, YYNGEE. Trimming took 6 bases from V and 0 from J, leaving 9 bases between them. The CDR3 is 14 amino acids. The CDR3 nucleotides are TGTGCCAGCAATGCGCGGGCGAACACCGGGGAGCTGTTTTTT. Its translation is CASNARANTGELFF. The complete variable domain, with remaining parts taken from reference TRBV9 and TRBJ2-2, reads DSGVTQTPKHLITATGQRVTLRCSPRSGDLSVYWYQQSLDQGLQFLIQYYNGEERAKGNILERFSAQQFPDLHSELNLSSLELGDSALYFCASNARANTGELFFGEGSRLTVL.

The chain couples TRBV6-5 to TRBJ1-3; D is perhaps TRBD1 (6 bases). Germline lookup yields CDR1 MNHEY and CDR2 SVGAGI. This CDR3 is 14 amino acids long. V shed 4 bases and J shed 7 bases, with 14 bases lying between them. The CDR3 DNA follows: TGTGCCAGCAGTTCTCACAACAGGGTTAACACCATATATTTT. Translation: CASSSHNRVNTIYF.

J is TRBJ1-6 and V is TRBV6-1; 8 positions match TRBD1. With 5 bases clipped from V and 3 bases from J, the junction kept 3 bases outside the gene matches. The CDR3 length is 15 residues. Germline CDR1 is MNHNS and CDR2 is SASEGT. For the CDR3, the DNA is TGTGCCAGCAGTCCGGACAGGGACTATAATTCACCCCTCCACTTT. This sequence encodes CASSPDRDYNSPLHF.

The rearrangement uses TRBV12-5 and TRBJ2-7; the D is unclear. Per germline, CDR1 LGHNT and CDR2 FRNRAP. V lost 6 bases and J 0 bases, leaving 12 bases between the germline ends. This CDR3 is 14 amino acids long. In DNA form, the CDR3 reads TGTGCTAGTGGCGACCCCAGGTCCTCCTACGAGCAGTACTTC. Translation: CASGDPRSSYEQYF.

The chain couples TRBV19 to TRBJ1-2; D gene uncertain. Trimming stripped 2 bases from V and 7 bases from J, with 8 bases between. CDR3 length equals 12 residues. Germline V gene lookup returns CDR1 LNHDA and CDR2 SQIVND (reference sequence). Here the CDR3 DNA reads TGTGCCAGTAGTATAAAGGGAGTTGGCTACACCTTC. Amino acids: CASSIKGVGYTF.

This clone appeared once. The V call is TRBV16, the J call TRBJ2-7; no firm D call. The CDR3 totals 12 residues. V lost 4 bases to trimming and J lost 6 bases, with 10 bases between them. Germline V gives CDR1 KGHSY, CDR2 FQNENV. The CDR3 here is CASSPLGREQYF. Written as DNA, the CDR3 is TGTGCCAGCAGCCCTCTAGGTCGCGAGCAGTACTTC.

The chain links TRBV15 to TRBJ1-1; D is undetermined. Per the germline V gene, CDR1 is LNHNV and CDR2 is YYDKDF (reference sequence). The CDR3 contains 15 residues. V was cut by 1 base and J by 7 bases, with 16 bases left in between. CDR3 bases: TGTGCCACCAGCAGAGTGGCAGGATTAAATGGTGAAGCTTTCTTT. Translating it yields CATSRVAGLNGEAFF.